A single sample gave rise to the 32 T cell receptor beta chains below, sequenced in a study of lung T cells in sarcoidosis with Löfgren's syndrome. MiXCR, applied by TCRdb to the reads, yields one record per CDR3 protein. The sample includes roughly 63,000 distinct CDR3 sequences, 21% of them seen just once. The sample taken for sequencing was CD4+ T cells from PBMCs. Receptors were obtained from a human donor with sarcoidosis (Löfgren's syndrome or another form), or a control subject (not recorded which).

The sample holds many counts of this clonotype. This chain joins TRBV6-2 or TRBV6-3 and TRBJ2-7; no clear D. Germline lookup yields CDR1 MNHEY and CDR2 SVGEGT. This CDR3 spans 15 amino acids. Trimming removed 2 bases from V and 4 bases from J, with 15 bases in between. The CDR3 is CASSYPDSGLYEQYF. The CDR3 bases are TGTGCCAGCAGTTACCCTGACTCGGGCCTATACGAGCAGTACTTC.

On this clonotype itself: A much bigger clone sits one base away, suggesting this may be a read error. The conserved closing phenylalanine or tryptophan is absent in this CDR3, likely reflecting a read error. The CDR3 protein is CASSTQATSGPYNEQFL. CDR3 bases: TGTGCCAGTAGTACCCAGGCAACTAGCGGGCCTTACAATGAGCAGTTCCTC. This rearrangement joins TRBV19 to TRBJ2-1, with 9 bases that match TRBD2. J was trimmed by 4 bases and V by 4 bases; bases with no gene match: 11. The CDR3 has 17 residues. Germline lookup yields CDR1 LNHDA and CDR2 SQIVND (reference sequence).

For this clonotype: Being one base from a much bigger clone, this may be a read error. The chain uses TRBV28 and TRBJ2-5; unclear D gene. The CDR3 loop spans 14 amino acids. The germline gives CDR1 MDHEN, CDR2 SYDVKM. This CDR3 is CASAVAPLQGTQYF. The CDR3 DNA sequence: TGTGCCAGCGCGGTCGCCCCCCTCCAAGGGACCCAGTACTTC.

This rearrangement joins TRBV11-2 to TRBJ2-3, with 10 bases identical to TRBD1. CDR1 is SGHAT and CDR2 is FQNNGV in the germline V gene. This CDR3 comprises 16 residues. V was pared by 4 bases and J by 5 bases, with 9 bases of the junction left unmatched. CDR3 nucleotides: TGTGCCAGCAGCTCCCCCGGGACAGGGGTGCAAGATACGCAGTATTTT. This encodes CASSSPGTGVQDTQYF.

This clonotype was seen just once. An end of the junction does not agree with germline; a read error may underlie this. The rearrangement joins TRBV5-4 to TRBJ1-5; possibly TRBD1 for D (5 bases). The CDR3 is 13 amino acids. Per germline, CDR1 SGHNT and CDR2 YYREEE (reference sequence). Written as DNA, the CDR3 is TGTGCCAGCAGCTGGAAGGGCAGGGAGCCCCGGCATTTT. Its translation is CASSWKGREPRHF.

In its sample, this clonotype was seen many times. The rearrangement joins TRBV7-8 to TRBJ2-1; tentatively, D is TRBD1 (5 bases). The CDR3 spans 14 residues. Germline-derived CDR1 and CDR2 are SGHVS and FQNEAQ. The V and J ends lost 5 bases and 4 bases respectively, with 12 bases between them. The CDR3 loop is CASSTPTEYNEQFF. In DNA, the CDR3 is TGTGCCAGCAGCACCCCGACAGAATACAATGAGCAGTTCTTC.

The rearrangement links TRBV24-1 to TRBJ2-1; 11 bases align to TRBD2. Trimming cost V 5 bases and J 9 bases; bases outside gene matches: 17. The germline V gene encodes CDR1 KGHDR and CDR2 SFDVKD. The CDR3 has 18 amino acids. The CDR3 region has the DNA TGTGCCACCAGTGGCCACTCCGCTAGCGGGGGGATAAGTGGTGAGCAGTTCTTC. Translated, it gives CATSGHSASGGISGEQFF.

To note about this clonotype: Since no conserved phenylalanine or tryptophan closes the CDR3, a read error is the likely cause. The V and J genes are TRBV7-2 and TRBJ2-7; D gene ambiguous. V lost 5 bases to trimming and J lost 2 bases, with 13 bases between them. This CDR3 is built from 14 residues. Germline lookup yields CDR1 SGHTA and CDR2 FQGNSA. The CDR3 nucleotides read TGTGCCAGCAGCGTAGGGCCAGCTACCTACGAGCAGTACCTC. It translates to CASSVGPATYEQYL.

In its sample, this clonotype was seen many times. The V call is TRBV6-1, the J call TRBJ2-7; TRBD2 is a possible D gene (6 bases). This CDR3 has 14 amino acids. Looked up from germline, CDR1 is MNHNS and CDR2 is SASEGT. V was cut by 8 bases and J by 0 bases, with 14 bases left in between. Written as DNA, the CDR3 is TGTGCCAGCCAGGCATCGCGGGGCTCCTACGAGCAGTACGTC. Its translation is CASQASRGSYEQYV.

This clonotype was recorded at least ten times. The rearrangement joins TRBV14 to TRBJ1-1, with a weak D call TRBD1 (5 bases). CDR1 SGHDN and CDR2 FVKESK come from the germline V gene. The V gene lost 5 bases and the J gene lost 0 bases, with 7 bases spanning the gap. This CDR3 has 13 amino acids. In DNA, the CDR3 is TGTGCCAGCAGCATGACAGTGAACACTGAAGCTTTCTTT. Protein: CASSMTVNTEAFF.

This clonotype was counted at least ten times. The genes are TRBV7-6 and TRBJ1-5, with a possible D match to TRBD1 (5 bases). V was trimmed by 1 base and J by 4 bases, leaving 11 bases between them. The CDR3 covers 15 residues. From germline, CDR1 is SGHVS and CDR2 FNYEAQ. CDR3 coding DNA: TGTGCCAGCAGCTTAGATGGGGCGCGAAATCAGCCCCAGCATTTT. Amino acids: CASSLDGARNQPQHF. Full variable domain (rest looked up from reference TRBV7-6 and TRBJ1-5): GAGVSQSPRYKVTKRGQDVALRCDPISGHVSLYWYRQALGQGPEFLTYFNYEAQQDKSGLPNDRFSAERPEGSISTLTIQRTEQRDSAMYRCASSLDGARNQPQHFGDGTRLSIL.

This clonotype was observed a few times. The V gene is TRBV6-4, the J gene TRBJ1-2, with 8 bases identical to TRBD1. The CDR3 has 14 amino acids. CDR1 and CDR2 (germline): MRHNA, SNTAGT. V shed 6 bases and J 4 bases; nucleotides not matched to a gene: 7. The CDR3 loop is CASRPTGAAYGYTF. CDR3 in DNA: TGTGCCAGCAGGCCGACAGGGGCCGCCTATGGCTACACCTTC.

This clonotype was seen at least ten times. The rearrangement uses TRBV27 and TRBJ1-2; 7 nucleotides agree with TRBD1. The CDR3 is 14 residues long. From germline, CDR1 is MNHEY and CDR2 SMNVEV (reference sequence). V trimming: 6 bases; J trimming: 0 bases; junction bases outside the gene matches: 4. CDR3 loop: CASSPGQANYGYTF. The DNA for the CDR3 is TGTGCCAGCAGCCCCGGACAGGCTAACTATGGCTACACCTTC.

On this clonotype: Since the CDR3 does not end with the conserved phenylalanine or tryptophan, this likely comes from a read error. Because the CDR3's place on the DNA is in doubt, the DNA is left out and the CDR3 is given as listed by TCRdb. The V and J genes are TRBV24-1 and TRBJ2-3; the table assigns TRBD2, which was not confirmed against the DNA. From germline, CDR1 is KGHDR and CDR2 SFDVKD. The CDR3 sequence runs 15 residues, both termini included. CDR3 loop: CATWGLRQRSDTQYS.

This clonotype has just a few counts. The chain uses TRBV19 and TRBJ2-3; 8 bases line up with TRBD1. V lost 6 bases to trimming and J lost 2 bases; unmatched junction nucleotides: 7. The CDR3 runs 15 residues. Germline CDR1 and CDR2: LNHDA and SQIVND (reference sequence). This CDR3 is CASSNDRGLTDTQYF. DNA of the CDR3: TGTGCCAGTAGCAATGACAGGGGTCTCACAGATACGCAGTATTTT.

This clonotype was recorded many times. The genes are TRBV20-1 and TRBJ1-2, with D perhaps matching TRBD1 (5 bases). Looked up from germline, CDR1 is DFQATT and CDR2 is SNEGSKA (reference sequence). V lost 5 bases and J lost 4, with 14 bases in between. CDR3 length: 13 amino acids. The CDR3 protein is CSADHGTGYGYTF. CDR3 DNA sequence: TGCAGTGCTGATCACGGTACAGGCTATGGCTACACCTTC.

This chain joins TRBV12-3 or TRBV12-4 and TRBJ1-2; D uncertain. The CDR3 totals 13 residues. V lost 7 bases, J lost 1 base, and 10 bases lay in between. The CDR3 DNA is TGTGCCAGCACCGCGGGTAATAACTATGGCTACACCTTC. This gives the protein CASTAGNNYGYTF.

To note about this clonotype: A read error may explain this, as a much larger clone is one base away. The rearrangement uses TRBV5-4 and TRBJ2-3; D is perhaps TRBD2 (5 bases). The germline CDR1 and CDR2 sequences are SGHNT and YYREEE (reference sequence). The CDR3 has 15 amino acids. The CDR3 DNA is TGTGCCAGCAGCTTGGAGGGTCCTAGCACAGATATGCAGTATTTT. It specifies CASSLEGPSTDMQYF.

This clonotype was counted a single time. This may be a read error: a much more frequent sequence differs by one nucleotide. This chain links TRBV7-2 with TRBJ1-3; D is uncertain. V lost 5 bases and J lost 5, with 10 bases in between. The CDR3 runs to 13 residues. The V gene's germline CDR1 is SGHTA and CDR2 FQGNSA. As DNA, the CDR3 is TGTGCCAGCAGCCGTTTAACTAGAAACACCATATATTTT. It encodes CASSRLTRNTIYF.

This clonotype was detected only once. One junction end disagrees with the germline gene, perhaps due to a read error. V usage is TRBV7-8 and J usage is TRBJ1-6, with D unclear. CDR1 is SGHVS and CDR2 is FQNEAQ in the germline V gene. This CDR3 has 14 amino acids. The CDR3 DNA reads as TGTGCCAGAAGCTTTCCCAGTTATAATCCACTCCTCCACTTT. Translation: CARSFPSYNPLLHF.

This clonotype was seen many times. This chain connects TRBV20-1 to TRBJ2-1; 12 nucleotides match TRBD2. The CDR3 is 16 residues long. CDR1 is DFQATT and CDR2 is SNEGSKA in the germline V gene (reference sequence). The ends lost 0 bases at V and 8 bases at J; junction bases unmatched: 8. The CDR3 DNA is TGCAGTGCTAGAGATCGACTAGCGGGAGTTAGGCATGAGCAGTTCTTC. It specifies CSARDRLAGVRHEQFF.

Notes on this clonotype: A much larger clone differs from this one at a single base, so this may be a read error. Given the absence of the conserved phenylalanine or tryptophan at the CDR3 end, a read error is likely. V gene TRBV27 combines with J gene TRBJ1-3, with D possibly matching TRBD1 (6 bases). The CDR3 has 15 residues. Germline CDR1 is MNHEY and CDR2 is SMNVEV (reference sequence). Trimming removed 5 bases from V and 0 bases from J, with 11 bases in between. The CDR3 region is CASSPDRFSGNTIYL. The CDR3 DNA sequence: TGTGCCAGCAGTCCCGACAGGTTCTCTGGAAACACCATATATCTT.

Comment on this clonotype: Since no conserved phenylalanine or tryptophan closes the CDR3, a read error is the likely cause. This sequence joins TRBV7-2 and TRBJ2-7, with TRBD1 matching over 7 bases. The CDR3 covers 15 residues. V was clipped by 1 base and J by 3 bases; unmatched bases: 6. Germline V lookup: CDR1 SGHTA, CDR2 FQGNSA. In DNA form, the CDR3 reads TGTGCCAGCAGCTTAGTGGGAACAGGGGACTACGAGCAGTACTCC. Protein product: CASSLVGTGDYEQYS.

Concerning this clonotype: A much larger clonotype is one base distant, so this may be a read error. The chain carries TRBV6-6 and TRBJ1-2; D is unclear. V lost 0 bases and J lost 3, with 5 bases in between. The CDR3 totals 13 residues. The germline CDR1 and CDR2 sequences are MNHNY and SVGAGI (reference sequence). The CDR3 coding sequence is TGTGCCAGCAGTTACTCCGGTTACTATGGCTACACCTTC. Translated: CASSYSGYYGYTF.

V is TRBV14 and J is TRBJ1-1, with D hard to call. Trimming removed 4 bases from V and 4 bases from J, with 10 bases in between. Germline V gene lookup returns CDR1 SGHDN and CDR2 FVKESK. The CDR3 length is 13 residues. The CDR3 region is CASSRHWGTEAFF. CDR3 DNA: TGTGCCAGCAGCCGCCATTGGGGCACTGAAGCTTTCTTT. The full variable domain, completed using reference TRBV14 and TRBJ1-1, is EAGVTQFPSHSVIEKGQTVTLRCDPISGHDNLYWYRRVMGKEIKFLLHFVKESKQDESGMPNNRFLAERTGGTYSTLKVQPAELEDSGVYFCASSRHWGTEAFFGQGTRLTVV.

Note on this clonotype: Compared with germline, one end of the junction differs, possibly owing to a read error. The chain joins TRBV20-1 to TRBJ1-3, with D perhaps TRBD1 (6 bases). CDR3 size: 14 residues. Germline loops: CDR1 DFQATT, CDR2 SNEGSKA (reference sequence). The DNA for the CDR3 is TGCGGTGCTAGAGAGGCAGGGGCCCGAAACACCATATATTTT. Amino acids: CGAREAGARNTIYF.

The rearrangement joins TRBV7-3 to TRBJ2-2; TRBD2 aligns across 8 bases. This CDR3 contains 20 residues. V shed 1 base and J 0 bases; nucleotides not matched to a gene: 13. The germline V gene encodes CDR1 SGHTA and CDR2 FQGTGA. The CDR3 nucleotides read TGTGCCAGCAGCTTAATCCCCCCTAGTAGCGGGAACACGAACACCGGGGAGCTGTTTTTT. Protein: CASSLIPPSSGNTNTGELFF.

This clonotype was counted many times. The chain employs TRBV6-2 or TRBV6-3 and TRBJ2-1, with 9 bases that match TRBD2. The CDR3 has 21 residues. The V and J ends lost 0 bases and 0 bases, in that order; junction bases with no gene match: 15. The V gene's germline CDR1 is MNHEY and CDR2 SVGEGT. The CDR3 DNA reads as TGTGCCAGCAGTTACTCGAAAAATAGACTAGCGGACCATAGCTCCTACAATGAGCAGTTCTTC. Amino acid sequence: CASSYSKNRLADHSSYNEQFF.

This clonotype was counted a few times. The V gene is TRBV3-1, the J gene TRBJ1-4; tentatively, D is TRBD1 (6 bases). V lost 3 bases, J lost 0 bases, and 8 bases lay in between. Germline CDR1 reads LGHDT; CDR2 reads YNNKEL (reference sequence). The CDR3 runs 15 residues. CDR3 DNA: TGTGCCAGCAGCCACAGGGGAGCAACTAATGAAAAACTGTTTTTT. Translation: CASSHRGATNEKLFF.

The sample holds one count of this clonotype. This chain connects TRBV5-6 to TRBJ1-1; D gene uncertain. The CDR3 contains 14 residues. The ends were cut back, 4 bases at V and 7 bases at J, with 17 bases in the middle. Germline lookup yields CDR1 SGHDT and CDR2 YYEEEE. For the CDR3, the DNA is TGTGCCAGCAGCCTCTATGGACCGGTCGATGAAGCTTTCTTT. Its protein product is CASSLYGPVDEAFF.

This chain links TRBV6-1 with TRBJ1-1, with TRBD1 as a possible D gene (5 bases). Looked up from germline, CDR1 is MNHNS and CDR2 is SASEGT. The germline V and J ends were trimmed by 6 bases and 6 bases, with 11 bases remaining between them. The CDR3 totals 12 residues. The CDR3 region has the DNA TGTGCCAGCAGGCGGGAAGGGGCTGAAGCTTTCTTT. Protein: CASRREGAEAFF.

This clonotype showed up many times. This rearrangement joins TRBV6-1 to TRBJ1-5, with D maybe TRBD1 (5 bases). The CDR3 sequence is 15 residues long. The germline V gene has CDR1 MNHNS and CDR2 SASEGT. The germline V and J ends were trimmed by 5 bases and 5 bases, with 16 bases remaining between them. CDR3 bases: TGTGCCAGCAGTTGGGGACCTCAGGGCGATCAGCCCCAGCATTTT. This translates into CASSWGPQGDQPQHF.